This T cell receptor beta chain is from a study of T cell repertoires in cytomegalovirus infection. Background on the study: Public signatures in TCR beta pointed to CMV infection and matching HLA type.

TCRdb re-derived calls from the reads in MiXCR, one entry per CDR3 protein. This sample has just over 150,000 distinct CDR3 sequences, with 20% to 30% found just once. Points from the study as a whole: Cumulative frequency of public TCR beta families picked out carriers of CMV plus the relevant HLA.

This clonotype has a count of ten or more. Its specificity is unknown. Germline V gene sequence: CDR1 ENHRY, CDR2 SYGVKD. This CDR3 region has 18 residues. The J segment lost 4 bases and the V segment lost 0 bases, leaving 13 bases of the junction unmatched. V is TRBV10-3 and J is TRBJ1-2, with TRBD1 matching over 8 bases. Specimen: PBMCs. The source is a human donor in good health (CMV status not recorded). Some clones in this sample may be carry-over from other donors' samples. In DNA form, the CDR3 reads TGTGCCATCAGTGAGTCCCCGACTAACAGGGGGATACTCTATGGCTACACCTTC. This gives the protein CAISESPTNRGILYGYTF.